The subject of this entry is one T cell receptor (beta chain). Original handling: Reference gene primer amplification gave estimated nucleated cell counts. Sequencing was performed with immunoSEQ multiplex PCR; in TCRdb, only in-frame clones are kept and a portion is missing. V, J and clone size reflect that table, while D and trimming were determined from the DNA. Here the sample spans some 230,000 clones, 85% to 90% being singletons. This sample was taken from a study of blood T cell repertoires in COVID-19. Across the study: In each case, the material was cDNA or gDNA derived from T cells, B-cell-depleted T cells, or PBMCs.

The germline gives CDR1 SGHDN, CDR2 FVKESK. CDR3 length: 14 amino acids. With 2 bases removed from V and 3 bases from J, the gap between germline ends came to 11 bases. The sample comprised PBMCs or T cells enriched from blood (not recorded which). The V and J genes are TRBV14 and TRBJ2-7; D uncertain. The clonotype comes from a young woman in a cohort exposed to, infected with or recovered from COVID-19 (not recorded which). DNA of the CDR3: TGTGCCAGCAGCCAAAACGGAGTACTCTACGAGCAGTACTTC. Residues: CASSQNGVLYEQYF.